A selection of T cell receptor beta chains follows, all from one sample in a study of early T cells in non-severe SARS-CoV-2 infection. MiXCR, applied by TCRdb to the 5' RACE reads, yields one record per CDR3 protein. The sample lists around 53,000 distinct CDR3 sequences; over 7.5% were seen once. Sequenced input: whole blood. Receptors originate from an adult who was a healthcare worker with PCR-confirmed SARS-CoV-2 infection or an uninfected control (not recorded which). Both conserved end residues are part of each CDR3. D genes are given only for firm matches. Not every row has a clone size; where given, it reads once, few, many or a size class.

J gene: TRBJ1-5; D gene: -; V gene: TRBV20-1; CDR3 length: 13; clone size: few; CDR3 DNA: TGCAGTGCTAGCGACAGGACTCATCAGCCCCAGCATTTT; CDR3 protein: CSASDRTHQPQHF
J gene: TRBJ1-1; D gene: -; V gene: TRBV27; CDR3 length: 11; clone size: -; CDR3 DNA: TGTGCCAGCATGAGTAGGACTGAAGCTTTCTTT; CDR3 protein: CASMSRTEAFF
J gene: TRBJ2-1; D gene: -; V gene: TRBV29-1; CDR3 length: 12; clone size: -; CDR3 DNA: TGCAGCGTGGGACTTTCCGCGAATGAGCAGTTCTTC; CDR3 protein: CSVGLSANEQFF
J gene: TRBJ2-3; D gene: -; V gene: TRBV28; CDR3 length: 15; clone size: -; CDR3 DNA: TGTGCCAGCAGTTTCGCGGGGCTGGCCACAGATACGCAGTATTTT; CDR3 protein: CASSFAGLATDTQYF
J gene: TRBJ2-1; D gene: -; V gene: TRBV12-3/TRBV12-4; CDR3 length: 14; clone size: -; CDR3 DNA: TGTGCCAGCAGTATGGCAGGGCCTAGAGATGAGCAGTTCTTC; CDR3 protein: CASSMAGPRDEQFF
J gene: TRBJ2-1; D gene: -; V gene: TRBV24-1; CDR3 length: 16; clone size: many; CDR3 DNA: TGTGCCACCAGTGATGGTACAGGGCCCTGGTTTAATGAGCAGTTCTTC; CDR3 protein: CATSDGTGPWFNEQFF
J gene: TRBJ1-4; D gene: -; V gene: TRBV4-1; CDR3 length: 18; clone size: few; CDR3 DNA: TGCGCCAGCAGCCTGAAGGTGATGACTCCCGGGACTAATGAAAAACTGTTTTTT; CDR3 protein: CASSLKVMTPGTNEKLFF
J gene: TRBJ1-5; D gene: TRBD1; V gene: TRBV2; CDR3 length: 14; clone size: -; CDR3 DNA: TGTGCCAGCAGTGAGGCGGCAGGGGGTCAGCCCCAGCATTTT; CDR3 protein: CASSEAAGGQPQHF
J gene: TRBJ2-1; D gene: -; V gene: TRBV29-1; CDR3 length: 13; clone size: -; CDR3 DNA: TGCAGCGTTGACGGGGGTACCTACAATGAGCAGTTCTTC; CDR3 protein: CSVDGGTYNEQFF
J gene: TRBJ1-5; D gene: TRBD1; V gene: TRBV12-3/TRBV12-4; CDR3 length: 14; clone size: few; CDR3 DNA: TGTGCCAGCAGCTCGACGACAGGGAATCAGCCCCAGCATTTT; CDR3 protein: CASSSTTGNQPQHF
J gene: TRBJ2-4; D gene: -; V gene: TRBV2; CDR3 length: 14; clone size: -; CDR3 DNA: TGTGCCAGCAGTTGGAGGGCGGCCAAAAACATTCAGTACTTC; CDR3 protein: CASSWRAAKNIQYF
J gene: TRBJ1-6; D gene: TRBD1; V gene: TRBV11-2; CDR3 length: 16; clone size: many; CDR3 DNA: TGTGCCAGCAGCTTAGGAGGGACAGTAAGAAATTCACCCCTCCACTTT; CDR3 protein: CASSLGGTVRNSPLHF
J gene: TRBJ2-1; D gene: TRBD2; V gene: TRBV18; CDR3 length: 14; clone size: -; CDR3 DNA: TGTGCCAGCTCACGAGGGACTAGTGTCAATGAGCAGTTCTTC; CDR3 protein: CASSRGTSVNEQFF
J gene: TRBJ1-2; D gene: -; V gene: TRBV9; CDR3 length: 13; clone size: -; CDR3 DNA: TGTGCCAGCAAATCACGCCAAGGCTATGGCTACACCTTC; CDR3 protein: CASKSRQGYGYTF
J gene: TRBJ2-1; D gene: -; V gene: TRBV28; CDR3 length: 17; clone size: many; CDR3 DNA: TGTGCCAGCAGGCCCACCCCACAGAGGACTATAGACAATGAGCAGTTCTTC; CDR3 protein: CASRPTPQRTIDNEQFF
J gene: TRBJ2-7; D gene: TRBD1; V gene: TRBV20-1; CDR3 length: 18; clone size: few; CDR3 DNA: TGCAGTGCTAGAGATATGACAGGGGGCGGGCAGAGCAGTTACGAGCAGTACTTC; CDR3 protein: CSARDMTGGGQSSYEQYF
J gene: TRBJ1-2; D gene: TRBD1; V gene: TRBV6-5; CDR3 length: 14; clone size: many; CDR3 DNA: TGTGCCAGCACCCGGACAGGGGGGAGTTATGGCTACACCTTC; CDR3 protein: CASTRTGGSYGYTF